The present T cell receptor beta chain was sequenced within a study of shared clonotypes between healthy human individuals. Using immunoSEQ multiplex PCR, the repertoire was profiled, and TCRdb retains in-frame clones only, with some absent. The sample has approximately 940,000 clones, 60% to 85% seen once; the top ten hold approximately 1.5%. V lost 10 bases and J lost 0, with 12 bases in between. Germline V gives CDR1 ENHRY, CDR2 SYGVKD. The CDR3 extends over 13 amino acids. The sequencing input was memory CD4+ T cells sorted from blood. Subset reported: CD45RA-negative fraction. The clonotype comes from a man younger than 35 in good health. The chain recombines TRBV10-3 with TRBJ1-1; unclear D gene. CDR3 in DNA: TGTGCCAGCAGGAACGGAATGAACACTGAAGCTTTCTTT. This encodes CASRNGMNTEAFF.